The clone carrying this TCR beta chain has just a few counts. The germline gives CDR1 DFQATT, CDR2 SNEGSKA (reference sequence). Trimming cost V 5 bases and J 6 bases; bases outside gene matches: 4. This CDR3 has 11 amino acids. Per the study methods: For nucleated cells, counts were estimated from reference gene primer amplification. Produced via immunoSEQ multiplex PCR; TCRdb's table is partial and in-frame only. The DNA was the basis for D and trimming; V, J and clone size are from that table. This sample has over 150,000 clones, with roughly 76% found just once. This sample is part of a study of blood T cell repertoires in COVID-19. Looking at the study overall: Spain, Italy and the United States supplied samples that represented acute and convalescent COVID-19.

Enrolled during active infection, Seattle patients were then followed longitudinally. The sequence was obtained from a woman older than 75 with COVID-19, enrolled during active disease. The chain links TRBV20-1 to TRBJ2-7, with TRBD1 matching 7 bases. Sequencing was carried out using peripheral blood. CDR3 in DNA: TGCAGTGCTGGGGACAGTTCCGAGCAGTACTTC. Translated, it gives CSAGDSSEQYF.